The 26 T cell receptor beta chains given below trace back to one sample, sequenced in a study of blood T cell repertoires in COVID-19. The protocol was immunoSEQ multiplex PCR, while the TCRdb copy is restricted to in-frame clones and leaves out a portion. The sample has about 92,000 clones, around 93% seen once. Sequencing was done on a sample of peripheral blood. The receptors stem from a human donor with active COVID-19. The donor label of this sample is uncertain.

This clone was counted once. The chain couples TRBV6-5 to TRBJ1-2; 8 bases are shared with TRBD1. After removal of 7 bases from V and 3 bases from J, the junction contained 7 bases not matched to a gene. This CDR3 is built from 14 residues. The germline V gene encodes CDR1 MNHEY and CDR2 SVGAGI. The CDR3 region is CASNLGGQDYGYTF. The CDR3 bases are TGTGCCAGCAACCTCGGGGGACAGGACTATGGCTACACCTTC.

The chain recombines TRBV5-6 with TRBJ2-2; 7 bases are a match to TRBD1. V lost 0 bases and J lost 3; bases outside the gene matches: 2. Germline CDR1 SGHDT, CDR2 YYEEEE. The CDR3 spans 15 residues. The chain's CDR3 is CASSLAGGYTGELFF. CDR3 DNA: TGTGCCAGCAGCTTGGCAGGGGGTTACACCGGGGAGCTGTTTTTT.

This clone occurred a few times. The V and J genes are TRBV25-1 and TRBJ2-7; 7 bases map to TRBD1. Germline trimming cut 8 bases from V and 3 bases from J; bases unmatched to any gene: 7. Looked up from germline, CDR1 is MGHDK and CDR2 is SYGVNS. The CDR3 is made up of 13 amino acids. The CDR3 is CASRPQGDYEQYF. CDR3 DNA sequence: TGTGCCAGCCGCCCGCAGGGGGACTACGAGCAGTACTTC.

The rearrangement links TRBV11-2 to TRBJ2-7; 12 positions agree with TRBD2. The germline V gene encodes CDR1 SGHAT and CDR2 FQNNGV. CDR3 length: 15 amino acids. Losses at the gene ends were 6 bases for V and 2 bases for J; bases not matched to a gene: 5. CDR3 loop: CASSQPSGGAYEQYF. The CDR3 bases are TGTGCCAGCAGTCAGCCTAGCGGGGGGGCCTACGAGCAGTACTTC.

The V and J genes are TRBV5-1 and TRBJ1-1; 8 bases match TRBD1. Trimming at V came to 4 bases and at J to 3 bases, leaving 5 bases not matched to a gene. CDR3 length: 14 amino acids. Germline assignment: CDR1 SGHRS and CDR2 YFSETQ. In DNA form, the CDR3 reads TGCGCCAGCAGCAAAGGGACAGGAGACACTGAAGCTTTCTTT. It specifies CASSKGTGDTEAFF.

This clone was counted at least ten times. This chain joins TRBV10-3 and TRBJ2-7, with a possible D match to TRBD1 (5 bases). CDR1 is ENHRY and CDR2 is SYGVKD in the germline V gene. The length of the CDR3 is 14 residues. V lost 2 bases and J lost 0, with 8 bases in between. In nucleotides, the CDR3 is TGTGCCATCAGTGAGCAAGACAGCTCCTACGAGCAGTACTTC. Translation: CAISEQDSSYEQYF.

This chain links TRBV6-1 with TRBJ1-1; a possible D gene is TRBD1 (5 bases). Per the germline V gene, CDR1 is MNHNS and CDR2 is SASEGT. The CDR3 contains 15 residues. Trimming stripped 2 bases from V and 3 bases from J, with 13 bases between. CDR3 loop: CASSESWGGDTEAFF. The CDR3 DNA reads TGTGCCAGCAGTGAATCTTGGGGGGGGGACACTGAAGCTTTCTTT.

The CDR3 spells CASSDRDRGGNTIYF. CDR3 DNA sequence: TGTGCCAGCAGTGACCGGGACAGGGGAGGGAACACCATATATTTT. J is TRBJ1-3 and V is TRBV2, with 10 positions matching TRBD1. This CDR3 region has 15 residues. Germline CDR1 and CDR2: SNHLY and FYNNEI. The V gene end was trimmed by 3 bases and the J gene end by 7 bases; junction bases not matched to a gene: 6. Full variable domain (outside the CDR3, taken from reference TRBV2 and TRBJ1-3): EPEVTQTPSHQVTQMGQEVILRCVPISNHLYFYWYRQILGQKVEFLVSFYNNEISEKSEIFDDQFSVERPDGSNFTLKIRSTKLEDSAMYFCASSDRDRGGNTIYFGEGSWLTVV.

The chain combines TRBV6-2 or TRBV6-3 with TRBJ1-1; D not certain. Trimming left V 2 bases short and J 1 base short, with 5 bases between. CDR3 size: 13 residues. Germline V CDR1 and CDR2: MNHEY, SVGEGT. In DNA, the CDR3 is TGTGCCAGCAGTTACAACGGGAACACTGAAGCTTTCTTT. Protein sequence: CASSYNGNTEAFF.

CDR3 sequence (DNA): TGTGCCAGCAGTTTATCCGGGGACAGGGGCACTGAAGCTTTCTTT. The encoded protein is CASSLSGDRGTEAFF. The gene calls are TRBV27 and TRBJ1-1; 10 bases are a match to TRBD1. The CDR3 spans 15 residues. Germline V lookup: CDR1 MNHEY, CDR2 SMNVEV (reference sequence). Trimming removed 0 bases from V and 4 bases from J; junction bases left unmatched: 2.

The chain is built from TRBV30 and TRBJ2-3, with TRBD2 identical over 11 bases. This CDR3 spans 16 amino acids. Trimming cost V 5 bases and J 0 bases; bases outside gene matches: 7. The germline gives CDR1 GTSNPN, CDR2 SVGIG (reference sequence). The CDR3 DNA follows: TGTGCCTGGCTAGCGGGGGGCGAAGTCAGCACAGATACGCAGTATTTT. Translated, it gives CAWLAGGEVSTDTQYF. Drawing the rest from reference TRBV30 and TRBJ2-3, the complete variable domain is SQTIHQWPATLVQPVGSPLSLECTVEGTSNPNLYWYRQAAGRGLQLLFYSVGIGQISSEVPQNLSASRPQDRQFILSSKKLLLSDSGFYLCAWLAGGEVSTDTQYFGPGTRLTVL.

This clone has only one observation. CDR3 protein: CASSQDEGSYEQYF. CDR3 sequence (DNA): TGTGCCAGCAGCCAAGATGAGGGCTCCTACGAGCAGTACTTC. The genes are TRBV3-1 (or the pseudogene TRBV3-2) and TRBJ2-7; maybe TRBD2 (5 bases). The germline V gene has CDR1 LGHDT and CDR2 YNNKEL (reference sequence). This CDR3 comprises 14 residues. The V end was cut by 0 bases, the J end by 0 bases, with 6 bases between.

V usage is TRBV7-6 and J usage is TRBJ2-7, with 13 nucleotides matching TRBD2. This CDR3 has 17 residues. CDR1 is SGHVS and CDR2 is FNYEAQ in the germline V gene. Trimming took 4 bases from V and 6 from J; bases not matched to a gene: 12. Written as DNA, the CDR3 is TGTGCCAGCAGCTCGCAGCTACTAGCGGGGGGGCCTAGCGAGCAGTACTTC. The encoded protein is CASSSQLLAGGPSEQYF.

CDR3 DNA sequence: TGCGCCAGCAGCCCAACAGGGGCGACCTATGGCTACACCTTC. It encodes CASSPTGATYGYTF. This chain links TRBV4-1 with TRBJ1-2, with 7 bases matching TRBD1. V lost 4 bases and J lost 4; bases outside the gene matches: 6. The CDR3 is 14 amino acids. CDR1 and CDR2 from the germline V gene are MGHRA and YSYEKL.

The chain employs TRBV29-1 and TRBJ2-2; D gene ambiguous. The germline V gene encodes CDR1 SQVTM and CDR2 ANQGSEA. The ends were cut back, 4 bases at V and 3 bases at J, with 6 bases in the middle. The CDR3 has 12 amino acids. DNA for the CDR3: TGCAGCGTTGTCCCCTACACCGGGGAGCTGTTTTTT. It codes for CSVVPYTGELFF.

The genes are TRBV7-9 and TRBJ1-2; maybe TRBD1 (6 bases). In germline, CDR1 is SEHNR, CDR2 FQNEAQ (reference sequence). This CDR3 is 15 amino acids long. Trimming took 5 bases from V and 5 from J, leaving 18 bases between them. The CDR3: CASSHTGRLTYGYTF. DNA of the CDR3: TGTGCCAGCAGCCATACAGGGAGATTAACTTATGGCTACACCTTC.

This clone has only one observation. The J gene is TRBJ2-5, the V gene TRBV18, with TRBD1 matching 8 bases. Germline assignment: CDR1 KGHSH and CDR2 LQKENI. The CDR3 covers 15 residues. The V gene end was trimmed by 4 bases and the J gene end by 2 bases; junction bases not matched to a gene: 6. The CDR3 DNA is TGTGCCAGCTCACTTAAAGACAGGGGACAAGAGACCCAGTACTTC. This encodes CASSLKDRGQETQYF.

This chain connects TRBV19 to TRBJ2-3, with D unclear. CDR1 and CDR2 from the germline V gene are LNHDA and SQIVND (reference sequence). Trimming left V 9 bases short and J 3 bases short, with 13 bases between. CDR3 length: 13 amino acids. The CDR3 region has the DNA TGTGCCAGCAGATTGGTCAGTACAGATACGCAGTATTTT. Translated, it gives CASRLVSTDTQYF. Full variable domain (rest looked up from reference TRBV19 and TRBJ2-3): DGGITQSPKYLFRKEGQNVTLSCEQNLNHDAMYWYRQDPGQGLRLIYYSQIVNDFQKGDIAEGYSVSREKKESFPLTVTSAQKNPTAFYLCASRLVSTDTQYFGPGTRLTVL.

This chain uses TRBV4-2 with TRBJ2-1; D is perhaps TRBD2 (5 bases). V lost 0 bases, J lost 2 bases, and 14 bases lay in between. In germline, CDR1 is LGHNA, CDR2 YNFKEQ. The CDR3 consists of 17 residues. CDR3 DNA sequence: TGTGCCAGCAGCCAAGAACGGGCCCGCGGGCCCTACAATGAGCAGTTCTTC. This sequence encodes CASSQERARGPYNEQFF.

This rearrangement joins TRBV5-1 to TRBJ2-2, with 8 nucleotides matching TRBD1. The ends lost 5 bases at V and 6 bases at J; junction bases unmatched: 9. The CDR3 sequence is 15 residues long. From germline, CDR1 is SGHRS and CDR2 YFSETQ. CDR3 protein: CASSFQGARAGELFF. The CDR3 DNA sequence: TGCGCCAGCAGTTTCCAGGGGGCCCGGGCCGGGGAGCTGTTTTTT.

The chain has TRBV5-6 and TRBJ1-1, with D tentatively TRBD1 (6 bases). The CDR3 is made up of 16 amino acids. Trimming pared 1 base from V and 4 bases from J, leaving 17 bases between. Germline CDR1 SGHDT, CDR2 YYEEEE. CDR3 sequence reads: CASSLQAGQGLTEAFF. For the CDR3, the DNA is TGTGCCAGCAGCTTGCAGGCAGGGCAGGGGCTCACTGAAGCTTTCTTT.

The rearrangement joins TRBV27 to TRBJ2-5; 7 positions agree with TRBD2. The germline gives CDR1 MNHEY, CDR2 SMNVEV (reference sequence). The CDR3 covers 15 residues. Trimming took 5 bases from V and 2 from J; bases not matched to a gene: 8. CDR3 nucleotides: TGTGCCAGCAGTCCCAACCGGGGGGAGCAAGAGACCCAGTACTTC. Translating gives CASSPNRGEQETQYF.

The V gene is TRBV7-3, the J gene TRBJ1-1, with D perhaps TRBD1 (5 bases). Trimming cost V 2 bases and J 3 bases, with 7 bases left between them. Germline V lookup: CDR1 SGHTA, CDR2 FQGTGA. The CDR3 is 13 residues long. CDR3 amino acids: CASSLGGDTEAFF. CDR3 in DNA: TGTGCCAGCAGCTTAGGAGGGGACACTGAAGCTTTCTTT.

The genes are TRBV5-1 and TRBJ2-7, with 7 bases fitting TRBD1. From germline, CDR1 is SGHRS and CDR2 YFSETQ. This CDR3 has 15 residues. With 4 bases clipped from V and 3 bases from J, the junction kept 10 bases outside the gene matches. CDR3: CASSTQPGQIYEQYF. CDR3 nucleotide sequence: TGCGCCAGCAGCACGCAACCGGGACAGATCTACGAGCAGTACTTC.

The chain uses TRBV19 and TRBJ1-1; tentatively, D is TRBD1 (6 bases). The V end lost 6 bases, the J end lost 3 bases, and 11 bases lay between the germline ends. Germline V gene data show CDR1 as LNHDA and CDR2 as SQIVND (reference sequence). The CDR3 sequence is 13 residues long. CDR3 loop: CASRKSGDTEAFF. The CDR3 DNA reads TGTGCCAGTAGAAAATCAGGGGACACTGAAGCTTTCTTT.

The gene calls are TRBV7-8 and TRBJ1-4; the D gene is possibly TRBD1 (5 bases). This CDR3 is built from 14 residues. Germline V gene sequence: CDR1 SGHVS, CDR2 FQNEAQ. The germline V and J ends were trimmed by 4 bases and 6 bases, with 12 bases remaining between them. CDR3 sequence reads: CASSSGEEDEKLFF. The CDR3 nucleotides read TGTGCCAGCAGCTCGGGGGAGGAGGATGAAAAACTGTTTTTT. Full variable domain (rest looked up from reference TRBV7-8 and TRBJ1-4): GAGVSQSPRYKVAKRGQDVALRCDPISGHVSLFWYQQALGQGPEFLTYFQNEAQLDKSGLPSDRFFAERPEGSVSTLKIQRTQQEDSAVYLCASSSGEEDEKLFFGSGTQLSVL.